This TCR beta chain was observed in a study of blood T cells in healthy people across ages. Using a J-beta primer mix together with a sample-barcoded 5' primer, a second PCR was run for roughly 6 to 12 cycles. Tagging of each cDNA molecule was performed by a template-switch adaptor with 12 random nucleotides. Each CDR3 protein is one row after TCRdb ran MiXCR on the 5' RACE reads. The data contain around 1.5 million distinct CDR3 sequences, roughly a third of them seen just once; the ten biggest clones take up approximately 11%. In terms of origin and age, donors were healthy Caucasian individuals from Russia aged about 6 to 90. The draw of peripheral blood yielded ten milliliters from each donor. Extraction yielded at least 6 micrograms of total RNA per sample. The V gene's germline CDR1 is ENHRY and CDR2 SYGVKD. V lost 3 bases and J 6 bases, leaving 12 bases between the germline ends. The CDR3 extends over 14 amino acids.

This TCR derives from a woman in her 30s in good health. V is TRBV10-3 and J is TRBJ2-1; D unclear. Sequenced material: blood. Here the CDR3 DNA reads TGTGCCATCAGTGACGGGCTGCCACGCAATGAGCAGTTCTTC. This sequence encodes CAISDGLPRNEQFF.